The source of this TCR beta chain is a study of blood T cell repertoires in COVID-19. Turning to the study itself: Acute-phase and convalescent COVID-19 samples originated in the United States, Italy and Spain. The analysed material was cDNA or gDNA that came from T cells, B-cell-depleted T cells, or PBMCs.

Germline V gene data show CDR1 as SGHTA and CDR2 as FQGNSA. V gave up 6 bases and J gave up 2 bases; unmatched junction bases: 3. The CDR3 spans 15 residues. TCRdb's table, derived via immunoSEQ multiplex PCR, lists solely in-frame clones and lacks some. The sample consists of roughly 46,000 clones, approximately 89% of them appearing once. This clonotype originated in a human donor with active COVID-19. The donor label of this sample is uncertain. The material sequenced was peripheral blood. The rearrangement links TRBV7-2 to TRBJ2-5; 13 bases map to TRBD2. This chain's CDR3 is CASRKGLAGQETQYF. CDR3 in DNA: TGTGCCAGCAGAAAGGGACTAGCGGGACAAGAGACCCAGTACTTC.